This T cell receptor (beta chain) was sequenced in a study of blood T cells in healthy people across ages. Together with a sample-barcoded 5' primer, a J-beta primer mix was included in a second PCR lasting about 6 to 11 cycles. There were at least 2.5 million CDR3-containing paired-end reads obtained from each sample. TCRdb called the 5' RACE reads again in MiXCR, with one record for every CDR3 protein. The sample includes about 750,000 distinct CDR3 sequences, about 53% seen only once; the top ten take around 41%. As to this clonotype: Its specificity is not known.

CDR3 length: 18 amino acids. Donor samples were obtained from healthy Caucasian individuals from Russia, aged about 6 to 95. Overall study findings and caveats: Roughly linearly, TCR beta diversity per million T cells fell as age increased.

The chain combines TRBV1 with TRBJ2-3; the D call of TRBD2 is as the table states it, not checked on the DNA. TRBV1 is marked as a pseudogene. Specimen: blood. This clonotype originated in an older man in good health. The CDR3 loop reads CTSSQKPGLAGTHRYAYF. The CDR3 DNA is TGCACCAGCAGCCAAAAACCGGGACTAGCGGGAACGCACAGATACGCGTATTTT.